Here is one T cell receptor (beta chain) with its context. Its specificity is not known. This entry is derived from a study of Ad26.COV2.S vaccination and SARS-CoV-2 variants. The overall study: Ad26.COV2.S given intramuscularly, once or twice 56 days apart. Whole-study findings and limits: It was found that vaccine and placebo recipients had similar non-spike TCR breadth.

Specified treatment: roughly 20 received Ad26.COV2.S at low or high dose, single or two shots; several received placebo; per-sample allocation not given. Day 63 following the first vaccine or placebo injection was when the samples were taken. The vaccine antigen was prefusion-stabilized Wuhan SARS-CoV-2 spike. The data were produced by immunoSEQ multiplex PCR, yet TCRdb's version contains in-frame clones alone and is incomplete. The data show 320,000 or so clones, roughly 90% seen once. CDR1 and CDR2 from the germline V gene are MNHEY and SVGAGI. This CDR3 is 15 amino acids long. Trimming took off 5 bases at V and 1 base at J, with 13 bases between the two ends.

The sequencing here drew on peripheral blood, taken in a trial of Ad26.COV2.S vaccine versus placebo. This sequence joins TRBV6-5 and TRBJ2-3; D might be TRBD1 (5 bases). The sequence came from a person between 18 and 65 years old who received the Ad26.COV2.S COVID-19 vaccine or a placebo. The CDR3 DNA is TGTGCCAGCAGTCAGACAGTAGAACGCACAGATACGCAGTATTTT. As protein: CASSQTVERTDTQYF.